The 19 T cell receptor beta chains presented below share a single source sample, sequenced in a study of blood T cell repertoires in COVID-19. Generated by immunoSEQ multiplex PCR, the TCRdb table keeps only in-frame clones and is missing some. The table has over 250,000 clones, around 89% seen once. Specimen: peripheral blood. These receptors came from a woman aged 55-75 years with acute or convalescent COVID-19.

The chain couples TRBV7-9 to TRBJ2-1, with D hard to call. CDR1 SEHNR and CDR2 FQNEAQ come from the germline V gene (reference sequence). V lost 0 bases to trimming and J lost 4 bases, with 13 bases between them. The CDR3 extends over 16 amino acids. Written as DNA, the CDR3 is TGTGCCAGCAGCTTAGCATCAGGCCCCCCTTACAATGAGCAGTTCTTC. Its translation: CASSLASGPPYNEQFF.

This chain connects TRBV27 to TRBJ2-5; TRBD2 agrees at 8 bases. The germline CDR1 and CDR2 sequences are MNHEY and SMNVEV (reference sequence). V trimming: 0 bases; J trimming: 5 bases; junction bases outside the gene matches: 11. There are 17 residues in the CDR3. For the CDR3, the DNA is TGTGCCAGCAGTTTATCAGGAGGGCGGGGGGCGAGCGAGACCCAGTACTTC. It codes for CASSLSGGRGASETQYF.

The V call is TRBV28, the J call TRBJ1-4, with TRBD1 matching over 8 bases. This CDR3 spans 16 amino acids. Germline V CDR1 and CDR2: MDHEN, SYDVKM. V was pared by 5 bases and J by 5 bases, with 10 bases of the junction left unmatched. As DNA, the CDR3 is TGTGCCAGCAGTCCGAGGGACAGGAGAAAAAATGAAAAACTGTTTTTT. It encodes CASSPRDRRKNEKLFF.

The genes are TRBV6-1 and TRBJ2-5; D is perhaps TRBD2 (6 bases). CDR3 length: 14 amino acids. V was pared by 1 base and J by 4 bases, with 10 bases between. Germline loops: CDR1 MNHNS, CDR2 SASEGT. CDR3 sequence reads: CASSEDWGVETQYF. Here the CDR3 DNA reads TGTGCCAGCAGTGAAGACTGGGGGGTAGAGACCCAGTACTTC.

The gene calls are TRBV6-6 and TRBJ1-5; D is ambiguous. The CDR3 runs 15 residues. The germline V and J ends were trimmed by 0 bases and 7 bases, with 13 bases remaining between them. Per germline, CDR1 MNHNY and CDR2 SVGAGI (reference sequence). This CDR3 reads CASSYSGGIGQPQHF. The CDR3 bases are TGTGCCAGCAGTTACTCGGGAGGGATTGGACAGCCCCAGCATTTT.

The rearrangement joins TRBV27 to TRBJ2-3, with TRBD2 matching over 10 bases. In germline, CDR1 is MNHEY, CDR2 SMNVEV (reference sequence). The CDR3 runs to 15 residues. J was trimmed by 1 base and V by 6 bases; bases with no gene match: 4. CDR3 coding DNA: TGTGCCAGCAGCCGCGGGACTAGCGGCACAGATACGCAGTATTTT. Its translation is CASSRGTSGTDTQYF.

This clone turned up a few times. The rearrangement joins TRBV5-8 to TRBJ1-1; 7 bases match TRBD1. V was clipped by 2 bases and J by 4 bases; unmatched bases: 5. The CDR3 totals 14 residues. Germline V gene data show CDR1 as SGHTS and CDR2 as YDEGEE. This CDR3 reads CASSFIQGITEAFF. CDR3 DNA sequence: TGTGCCAGCAGCTTCATACAGGGGATCACTGAAGCTTTCTTT.

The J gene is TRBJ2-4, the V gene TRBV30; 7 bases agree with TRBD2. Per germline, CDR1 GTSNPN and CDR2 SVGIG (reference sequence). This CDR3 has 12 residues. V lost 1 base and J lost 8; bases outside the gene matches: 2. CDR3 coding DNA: TGTGCCTGGAGTGGACTAGCAGACATTCAGTACTTC. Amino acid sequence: CAWSGLADIQYF. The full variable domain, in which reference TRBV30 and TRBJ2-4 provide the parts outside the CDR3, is SQTIHQWPATLVQPVGSPLSLECTVEGTSNPNLYWYRQAAGRGLQLLFYSVGIGQISSEVPQNLSASRPQDRQFILSSKKLLLSDSGFYLCAWSGLADIQYFGAGTRLSVL.

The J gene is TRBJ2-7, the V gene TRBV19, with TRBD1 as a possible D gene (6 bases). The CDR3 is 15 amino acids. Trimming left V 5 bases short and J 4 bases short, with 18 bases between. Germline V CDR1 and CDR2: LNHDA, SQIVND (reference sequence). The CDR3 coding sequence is TGTGCCAGTAGTGGCCGAGCTGCAGGGGTTTACGAGCAGTACTTC. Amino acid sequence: CASSGRAAGVYEQYF.

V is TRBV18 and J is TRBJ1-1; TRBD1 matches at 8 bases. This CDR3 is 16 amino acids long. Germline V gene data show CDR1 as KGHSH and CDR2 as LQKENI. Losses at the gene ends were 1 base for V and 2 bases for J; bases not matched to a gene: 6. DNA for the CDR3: TGTGCCAGCTCACCACGACCTGGACAGGGAAACACTGAAGCTTTCTTT. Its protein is CASSPRPGQGNTEAFF.

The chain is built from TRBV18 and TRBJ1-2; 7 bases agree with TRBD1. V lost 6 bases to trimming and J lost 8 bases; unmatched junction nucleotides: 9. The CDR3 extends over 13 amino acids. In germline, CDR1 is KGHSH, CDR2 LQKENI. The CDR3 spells CASSLDRRTGYTF. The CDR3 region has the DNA TGTGCCAGCTCCCTGGACAGGAGGACGGGCTACACCTTC.

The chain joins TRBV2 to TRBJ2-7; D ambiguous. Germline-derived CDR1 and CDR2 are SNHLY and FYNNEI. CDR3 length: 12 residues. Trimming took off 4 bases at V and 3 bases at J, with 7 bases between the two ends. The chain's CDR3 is CASSGPGYEQYF. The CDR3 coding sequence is TGTGCCAGCAGTGGTCCAGGCTACGAGCAGTACTTC.

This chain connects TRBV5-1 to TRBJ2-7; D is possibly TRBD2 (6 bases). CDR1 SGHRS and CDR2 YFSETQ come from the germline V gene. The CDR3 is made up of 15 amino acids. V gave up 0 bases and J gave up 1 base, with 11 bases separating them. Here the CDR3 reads CASSLVGGRSYEQYF. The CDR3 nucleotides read TGCGCCAGCAGCTTGGTCGGGGGACGATCCTACGAGCAGTACTTC.

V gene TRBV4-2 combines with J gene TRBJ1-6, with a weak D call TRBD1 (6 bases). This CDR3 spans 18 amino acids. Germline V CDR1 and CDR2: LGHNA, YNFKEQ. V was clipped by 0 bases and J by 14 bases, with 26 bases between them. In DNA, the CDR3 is TGTGCCAGCAGCCAAGATACTGCCCCCAGGGGACTAATTCAATCCCTCCACTTT. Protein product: CASSQDTAPRGLIQSLHF.

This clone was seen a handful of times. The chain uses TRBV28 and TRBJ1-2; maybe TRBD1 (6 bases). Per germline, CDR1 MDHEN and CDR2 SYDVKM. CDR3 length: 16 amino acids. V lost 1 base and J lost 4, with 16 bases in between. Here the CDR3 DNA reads TGTGCCAGCAGTTTATCCGACATCGGACAGTTCTATGGCTACACCTTC. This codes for CASSLSDIGQFYGYTF.

CDR3 amino acids: CASSEGTGGAWSYGYTF. As DNA, the CDR3 is TGTGCCAGCAGTGAGGGGACAGGGGGCGCGTGGAGCTATGGCTACACCTTC. J is TRBJ1-2 and V is TRBV6-1; 12 bases fit TRBD1. In germline, CDR1 is MNHNS, CDR2 SASEGT. The CDR3 is 17 amino acids. Trimming took 3 bases from V and 4 from J; bases not matched to a gene: 9.

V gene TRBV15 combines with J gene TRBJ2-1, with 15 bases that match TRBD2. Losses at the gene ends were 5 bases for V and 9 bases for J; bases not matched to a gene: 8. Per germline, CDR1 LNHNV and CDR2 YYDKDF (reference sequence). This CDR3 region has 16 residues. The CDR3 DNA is TGTGCCACCAGCCCTCGGACTAGCGGGGGGGCGGGTGAGCAGTTCTTC. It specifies CATSPRTSGGAGEQFF.

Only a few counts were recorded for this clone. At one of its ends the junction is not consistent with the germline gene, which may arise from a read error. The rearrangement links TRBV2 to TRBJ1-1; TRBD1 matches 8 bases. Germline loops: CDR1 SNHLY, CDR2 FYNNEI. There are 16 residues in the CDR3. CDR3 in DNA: TGTGCCAGCCGTGAAGTGCAGGGGGCTGGGAGCACTGAAGCTTTCTTT. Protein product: CASREVQGAGSTEAFF.

CDR3 sequence reads: CASSREPAQNTEAFF. The DNA for the CDR3 is TGTGCCAGCAGCAGGGAGCCGGCCCAGAACACTGAAGCTTTCTTT. The rearrangement joins TRBV5-8 to TRBJ1-1; unclear D gene. Germline CDR1 SGHTS, CDR2 YDEGEE. Trimming pared 4 bases from V and 1 base from J, leaving 14 bases between. This CDR3 comprises 15 residues.